The rows below give T cell receptor beta chains drawn from one sample of a study of blood T cell repertoires in COVID-19. The protocol was immunoSEQ multiplex PCR, while the TCRdb copy is restricted to in-frame clones and leaves out a portion. The sample has approximately 300,000 clones, 85% to 95% seen once. What was sequenced was PBMCs or T cells enriched from blood (not recorded which). Receptors originate from a woman under 40 who had been exposed to COVID-19. Both conserved end residues are part of each CDR3. D genes are given only for firm matches. The listing skips clone size in some rows; elsewhere it reads once, few, many or a size class.

v_call	clone_size	d_call	j_call	cdr3_nt	cdr3_aa
TRBV30	NA	TRBD1	TRBJ2-5	TGTGCCTGGAATTCCAGGGGGCTCCAAGAGACCCAGTACTTC	CAWNSRGLQETQYF
TRBV5-1	once	TRBD1	TRBJ2-1	TGCGCCAGCAGCTTGAGGAAGGCCCCGGGACAGGCGGTCCATGAGCAGTTCTTC	CASSLRKAPGQAVHEQFF
TRBV2	NA	TRBD1	TRBJ1-1	TGTGCCAGCAGTCTACGGACAGGGGTCGGTGAAGCTTTCTTT	CASSLRTGVGEAFF
TRBV12-3/TRBV12-4	NA	TRBD2	TRBJ2-3	TGTGCCAGCAGGCCAGCGGGGGTCGATACGCAGTATTTT	CASRPAGVDTQYF
TRBV2	few	NA	TRBJ1-2	TGTGCCAGCAGTGATCCCAGGGCCGGAGGCTACACCTTC	CASSDPRAGGYTF
TRBV5-1	NA	TRBD1	TRBJ1-6	TGCGCCAGCAGCTTCCGCCCGCTTGGACCGCCCGGGACAGGGGTTGACTCACCCCTCCACTTT	CASSFRPLGPPGTGVDSPLHF
TRBV9	NA	NA	TRBJ1-1	TGTGCCAGCAGCGAATACAGATCGAACACTGAAGCTTTCTTT	CASSEYRSNTEAFF
TRBV5-1	NA	NA	TRBJ2-2	TGCGCCAGCAGCCGGAGACGGGGCGGGACGGACACCGGGGAGCTGTTTTTT	CASSRRRGGTDTGELFF
TRBV18	NA	NA	TRBJ1-2	TGTGCCAGCTCACCATCCCGGGAACCACATGGCTACACCTTC	CASSPSREPHGYTF
TRBV30	NA	NA	TRBJ2-5	TGTGCCGGAAGCTATAGGGGAGAGACCCAGTACTTC	CAGSYRGETQYF
TRBV6-5	NA	TRBD1	TRBJ1-2	TGTGCCAGCAGAGACCGGGACAGGGGCTATGGCTACACCTTC	CASRDRDRGYGYTF
TRBV2	NA	TRBD1	TRBJ1-1	TGTGCCAGCAGGGAAGACAGGGTAATCACTGAAGCTTTCTTT	CASREDRVITEAFF
TRBV18	NA	NA	TRBJ2-3	TGTGCCAGCTCACCTACAGGGAGCACAGATACGCAGTATTTT	CASSPTGSTDTQYF
TRBV19	NA	NA	TRBJ2-7	TGTGCCAGTAGTAGCGGACAAGGCTACTACTACGAGCAGTACTTC	CASSSGQGYYYEQYF
TRBV7-8	NA	TRBD2	TRBJ2-7	TGTGCCAGCAGCCTTGTAGCGGGGGGGTACTACGAGCAGTACTTC	CASSLVAGGYYEQYF
TRBV28	NA	TRBD1	TRBJ1-1	TGTGCCAGCAGTTTAATATGGGACAGGGGACCGGTGATGGACACTGAAGCTTTCTTT	CASSLIWDRGPVMDTEAFF
TRBV4-3	NA	NA	TRBJ2-1	TGCGCCAGCAGCCAAGATCGGAATGAGCAGTTCTTC	CASSQDRNEQFF
TRBV4-3	many	TRBD2	TRBJ2-7	TGCGCCAGCAGCCAAGATCAGCGGGGGAGCTACGAGCAGTACTTC	CASSQDQRGSYEQYF
TRBV27	once	NA	TRBJ1-4	TGTGCCAGCAGTCGTCGGAGGAGCTTGACCACAACTAATGAAAAACTGTTTTTT	CASSRRRSLTTTNEKLFF
TRBV4-3	NA	TRBD1	TRBJ1-5	TGCGCCAGCAGCGAGGACAGGGCTAGCAATCAGCCCCAGCATTTT	CASSEDRASNQPQHF
TRBV4-1	NA	NA	TRBJ1-1	TGCGCCAGCAGCCAAGGGGCGATCAACACTGAAGCTTTCTTT	CASSQGAINTEAFF
TRBV3-1/TRBV3-2	few	NA	TRBJ2-1	TGTGCCAGCAGCCAGTTAACCGGGAGCGAACCGTTCTTC	CASSQLTGSEPFF
TRBV5-6	NA	NA	TRBJ1-6	TGTGCCAGCAGCCAAAACCAGTACCCCTATAATTCACCCCTCCACTTT	CASSQNQYPYNSPLHF
TRBV7-9	NA	TRBD2	TRBJ2-1	TGTGCCAGCAGCACACGTATAGGGCGGACTAGCGGGGACGGCAATGAGCAGTTCTTC	CASSTRIGRTSGDGNEQFF
TRBV9	NA	NA	TRBJ1-1	TGTGCCAGCAGCGTTGCAGGAACAAACACTGAAGCTTTCTTT	CASSVAGTNTEAFF
TRBV7-8	NA	TRBD1	TRBJ2-7	TGTGCCAGCAGCTCCCTTCAGGGGGCCTACGAGCAGTACTTC	CASSSLQGAYEQYF
TRBV5-1	NA	TRBD2	TRBJ2-3	TGCGCCAGCAGCCCAGGGACTAGCGGGGGCCTGCAAGATACGCAGTATTTT	CASSPGTSGGLQDTQYF
TRBV7-9	NA	TRBD2	TRBJ2-2	TGTGCCAGCAGCTTAGGCCGCATTGAACTAGCGGGGAACACCGGGGAGCTGTTTTTT	CASSLGRIELAGNTGELFF
TRBV5-4	NA	TRBD2	TRBJ2-7	TGTGCCAGCAGCTTGGGCCCGGGACTAGCGGGAATCTCCTACGAGCAGTACTTC	CASSLGPGLAGISYEQYF
TRBV9	NA	TRBD1	TRBJ2-5	TGTGCCAGCAGCGCAAACAGGGGGAGGGAGACCCAGTACTTC	CASSANRGRETQYF
TRBV12-3/TRBV12-4	NA	TRBD1	TRBJ1-2	TGTGCCAGCAGGCGGGACAGGGGGTATGGCTACACCTTC	CASRRDRGYGYTF
TRBV7-6	NA	TRBD2	TRBJ2-5	TGTGCCAGCAGCTTAGCACTAGCGGGGGGGCCCGTGCTTTCAGAGACCCAGTACTTC	CASSLALAGGPVLSETQYF
TRBV12-2	NA	NA	TRBJ1-5	TGTGCAAGTCGCTTAGGGCGGACAGGCAATCAGCCCCAGCATTTT	CASRLGRTGNQPQHF
TRBV2	NA	NA	TRBJ1-4	TGTGCTACCCAGAGGGAAAAACTGTTTTTT	CATQREKLFF
TRBV2	NA	TRBD1	TRBJ2-7	TGTGCCAGCAGTGGTTACAGGGGGCCCCACGAGCAGTACTTC	CASSGYRGPHEQYF
TRBV5-1	once	TRBD1	TRBJ2-1	TGCGCCAGCAGCCTGGGACAGGGAGTCCGCAAGTCCTACAATGAGCAGTTCTTC	CASSLGQGVRKSYNEQFF
TRBV12-3/TRBV12-4	few	TRBD1	TRBJ1-1	TGTGCCAGCAGTTTTACAGGGGGCACTGAAGCTTTCTTT	CASSFTGGTEAFF
TRBV4-3	NA	TRBD1	TRBJ2-3	TGCGCCAGCAGCCAAGATCGTGACAGGGGTGATACGCAGTATTTT	CASSQDRDRGDTQYF
TRBV2	NA	TRBD1	TRBJ1-1	TGTGCCAGCGTAATACAGGGGGCTGGGTACACTGAAGCTTTCTTT	CASVIQGAGYTEAFF
TRBV19	NA	NA	TRBJ2-3	TGTGCCAGTAGCCTAAGGCAGGGCACAGATACGCAGTATTTT	CASSLRQGTDTQYF
TRBV7-2	few	TRBD2	TRBJ2-1	TGTGCCAGCAGAGGGAGCGGGGGATACAATGAGCAGTTCTTC	CASRGSGGYNEQFF
TRBV5-1	NA	NA	TRBJ1-1	TGCGCCAGCAGCTTGGCAGGGCACAACACTGAAGCTTTCTTT	CASSLAGHNTEAFF
TRBV18	NA	NA	TRBJ1-2	TGTGCCAGCTCACCATCGAGGGATGGCTACACCTTC	CASSPSRDGYTF
TRBV6-6	NA	NA	TRBJ2-2	TGTGCCAGCACCAAGGGGCAGGGGTCGACCACCGGGGAGCTGTTTTTT	CASTKGQGSTTGELFF
TRBV6-5	NA	NA	TRBJ1-4	TGTGCCAGCAGTCAAACTCCGGGAAAACTGTTTTTT	CASSQTPGKLFF
TRBV6-5	NA	TRBD2	TRBJ2-7	TGTGCCAGCACCCCCCCGGGGAGGGTGTTCGAGCAGTACTTC	CASTPPGRVFEQYF
TRBV18	NA	TRBD2	TRBJ2-1	TGTGCCAGCTCACCAACGGGGGGGGGCTCCTACAATGAGCAGTTCTTC	CASSPTGGGSYNEQFF
TRBV12-5	NA	NA	TRBJ2-5	TGTGCTAGTGGTTTGTCCCCCAGGGAAGAGACCCAGTACTTC	CASGLSPREETQYF
TRBV2	NA	NA	TRBJ2-3	TGTGCCAGCACTCAGGGGGGCGAGGCAGATACGCAGTATTTT	CASTQGGEADTQYF
TRBV7-2	NA	TRBD2	TRBJ2-3	TGTGCCAGCAGTACCCCGCGACTAGCGGGGGGTGGCACAGATACGCAGTATTTT	CASSTPRLAGGGTDTQYF
TRBV4-3	NA	TRBD1	TRBJ2-3	TGCGCCAGCAGCCAAGATGTGCCGGGACAGAACAACATCGTCAGCACAGATACGCAGTATTTT	CASSQDVPGQNNIVSTDTQYF
TRBV2	NA	NA	TRBJ2-1	TGTGCCAGTGGAGGGCTTTCCTCCTACAATGAGCAGTTCTTC	CASGGLSSYNEQFF
TRBV10-3	NA	NA	TRBJ1-1	TGTGCCATCAGCCCATTAGGGGGGAACACTGAAGCTTTCTTT	CAISPLGGNTEAFF
TRBV5-4	NA	TRBD2	TRBJ2-1	TGTGCCAGCAGCTCCCCCCGGGCGGGGGCCTACAATGAGCAGTTCTTC	CASSSPRAGAYNEQFF
TRBV7-9	NA	NA	TRBJ1-1	TGTGCCAGCAGCTTTAATACATACACTGAAGCTTTCTTT	CASSFNTYTEAFF